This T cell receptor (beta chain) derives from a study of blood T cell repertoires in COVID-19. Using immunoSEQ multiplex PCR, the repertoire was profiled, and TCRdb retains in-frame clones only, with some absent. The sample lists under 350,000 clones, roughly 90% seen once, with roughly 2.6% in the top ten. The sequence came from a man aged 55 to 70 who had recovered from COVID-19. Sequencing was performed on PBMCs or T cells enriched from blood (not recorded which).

This CDR3 reads CASSQAAGGNLYGYTF. In DNA, the CDR3 is TGTGCCAGCAGCCAAGCCGCAGGGGGTAACCTCTATGGCTACACCTTC. The chain combines TRBV3-1 (or the pseudogene TRBV3-2) with TRBJ1-2, with TRBD1 matching over 7 bases. The germline CDR1 and CDR2 sequences are LGHDT and YNNKEL (reference sequence). Germline trimming cut 1 base from V and 4 bases from J; bases unmatched to any gene: 9. The CDR3 has 16 residues.